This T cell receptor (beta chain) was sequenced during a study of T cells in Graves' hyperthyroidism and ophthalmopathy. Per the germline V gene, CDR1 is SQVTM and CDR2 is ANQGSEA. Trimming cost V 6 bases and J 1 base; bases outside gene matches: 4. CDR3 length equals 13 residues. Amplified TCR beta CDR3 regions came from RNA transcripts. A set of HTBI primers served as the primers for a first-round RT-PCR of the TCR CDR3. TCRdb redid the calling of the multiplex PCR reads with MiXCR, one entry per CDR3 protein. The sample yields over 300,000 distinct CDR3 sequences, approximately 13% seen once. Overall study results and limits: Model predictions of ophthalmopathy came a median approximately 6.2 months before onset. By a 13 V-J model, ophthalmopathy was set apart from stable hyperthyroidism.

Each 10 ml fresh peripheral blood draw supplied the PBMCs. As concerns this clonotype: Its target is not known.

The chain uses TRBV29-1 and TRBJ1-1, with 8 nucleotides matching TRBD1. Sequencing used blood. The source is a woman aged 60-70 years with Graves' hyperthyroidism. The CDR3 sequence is CSVQQGENTEAFF. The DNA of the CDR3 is TGCAGCGTACAACAGGGGGAGAACACTGAAGCTTTCTTT.